The next 30 T cell receptor beta chains were all read from a single sample in a study of blood T cell repertoires in COVID-19 (dated by TCRdb to 2018 to 2020). Receptor amplification or capture employed the immunoSEQ multiplex PCR assay. In its TCRdb copy, this immuneACCESS table keeps in-frame sequences only and misses some clones. Where compared with another copy, unresolved V genes explain less than half of these, and the others have no known cause. The sample records about 200,000 clones, 81% of which are singletons. Of the sample, about 8.9% is held by the ten largest clones. The sequencing sample was made of PBMCs or T cells enriched from blood (not recorded which). The receptor source for this set is a woman between 50 and 59 years old with acute COVID-19.

This chain uses TRBV3-1 (or the pseudogene TRBV3-2) with TRBJ2-5; 11 bases are shared with TRBD2. This CDR3 contains 21 residues. Germline trimming cut 3 bases from V and 6 bases from J; bases unmatched to any gene: 24. Germline CDR1 is LGHDT and CDR2 is YNNKEL (reference sequence). CDR3: CASSQTSLLAGVGSGKQTQYF. In nucleotides, the CDR3 is TGTGCCAGCAGCCAGACCTCGCTACTAGCGGGAGTGGGTTCGGGGAAGCAGACCCAGTACTTC.

This clone was picked up one time. The J gene is TRBJ1-1, the V gene TRBV12-3 or TRBV12-4; no reliable D call. Trimming removed 8 bases from V and 8 bases from J, with 18 bases in between. The CDR3 is made up of 13 amino acids. This CDR3 is CASRSSFELEAFF. The CDR3 region has the DNA TGTGCCAGCCGATCTTCGTTTGAACTGGAAGCTTTCTTT.

The V call is TRBV19, the J call TRBJ2-7; possible D gene TRBD1, 5 bases. The germline V gene encodes CDR1 LNHDA and CDR2 SQIVND (reference sequence). V gave up 1 base and J gave up 4 bases, with 8 bases separating them. The CDR3 totals 13 residues. CDR3 nucleotides: TGTGCCAGTAGTATAGGCCAGGGTTACGAGCAGTACTTC. The encoded protein is CASSIGQGYEQYF.

The J gene is TRBJ2-3, the V gene TRBV27; D is unclear. CDR1 is MNHEY, CDR2 SMNVEV, per germline (reference sequence). There are 13 residues in the CDR3. Trimming removed 6 bases at V and 2 bases at J, with 9 bases between. CDR3 nucleotides: TGTGCCAGCAGAAACACCAACACAGATACGCAGTATTTT. This sequence encodes CASRNTNTDTQYF.

The chain is built from TRBV19 and TRBJ2-1, with 13 bases that match TRBD2. The CDR3 runs to 16 residues. V lost 5 bases, J lost 6 bases, and 7 bases stayed unmatched. Germline V gene lookup returns CDR1 LNHDA and CDR2 SQIVND (reference sequence). In DNA form, the CDR3 reads TGTGCCAGTAGTCTTGCGACTAGCGGGAGGAGCAATGAGCAGTTCTTC. It specifies CASSLATSGRSNEQFF.

V usage is TRBV29-1 and J usage is TRBJ2-1; D not resolved. V was cut by 6 bases and J by 0 bases, with 9 bases left in between. Germline V gives CDR1 SQVTM, CDR2 ANQGSEA. The CDR3 has 13 residues. CDR3 sequence: CSVETFSYNEQFF. In DNA form, the CDR3 reads TGCAGCGTAGAAACATTCTCCTACAATGAGCAGTTCTTC.

The chain employs TRBV28 and TRBJ2-3, with TRBD2 matching over 10 bases. Germline assignment: CDR1 MDHEN and CDR2 SYDVKM. The CDR3 length is 19 residues. V shed 4 bases and J 2 bases; nucleotides not matched to a gene: 15. The DNA of the CDR3 is TGTGCCAGCAGTTCCCGTCAGCCAGCGGGGGGGCTACCCACAGATACGCAGTATTTT. Encoded protein: CASSSRQPAGGLPTDTQYF.

This clone was counted a single time. This sequence joins TRBV7-7 and TRBJ2-5; maybe TRBD2 (5 bases). This CDR3 comprises 15 residues. Germline assignment: CDR1 SSHAT and CDR2 FNYEAQ (reference sequence). V was shortened by 2 bases and J by 5 bases, with 15 bases between the two germline ends. CDR3 sequence reads: CASSLSSARVETQYF. The CDR3 DNA sequence: TGTGCCAGCAGCTTAAGTAGCGCGAGGGTGGAGACCCAGTACTTC.

The CDR3 DNA reads TGCGCCAGCAGCTTGGAACCGGGACAGGGGGCGCCTTACGAGCAGTACTTC. This sequence encodes CASSLEPGQGAPYEQYF. V is TRBV5-1 and J is TRBJ2-7; TRBD1 agrees at 12 bases. Germline CDR1 is SGHRS and CDR2 is YFSETQ. J was trimmed by 4 bases and V by 0 bases; bases with no gene match: 8. CDR3 size: 17 residues.

This clone was detected a few times. The rearrangement links TRBV3-1 (or the pseudogene TRBV3-2) to TRBJ1-4; D is possibly TRBD1 (5 bases). Trimming took off 4 bases at V and 4 bases at J, with 10 bases between the two ends. Germline lookup yields CDR1 LGHDT and CDR2 YNNKEL (reference sequence). CDR3 size: 14 residues. This chain's CDR3 is CASSPQGGNEKLFF. The CDR3 DNA reads TGTGCCAGCAGCCCTCAGGGCGGTAATGAAAAACTGTTTTTT.

This rearrangement joins TRBV5-6 to TRBJ1-1, with D possibly being TRBD1 (6 bases). Germline V gene sequence: CDR1 SGHDT, CDR2 YYEEEE. Between the trimmed V and J ends, which lost 4 bases and 2 bases, there was a span of 12 bases. The CDR3 runs 14 residues. The CDR3 sequence is CASSRQDHNTEAFF. The CDR3 bases are TGTGCCAGCAGCCGACAGGACCACAACACTGAAGCTTTCTTT. The full variable domain, its missing parts supplied by reference TRBV5-6 and TRBJ1-1, is DAGVTQSPTHLIKTRGQQVTLRCSPKSGHDTVSWYQQALGQGPQFIFQYYEEEERQRGNFPDRFSGHQFPNYSSELNVNALLLGDSALYLCASSRQDHNTEAFFGQGTRLTVV.

The rearrangement links TRBV10-3 to TRBJ1-4; D may be TRBD1 (5 bases). The V end was cut by 10 bases, the J end by 5 bases, with 14 bases between. This CDR3 comprises 13 residues. CDR1 and CDR2 (germline): ENHRY, SYGVKD. CDR3 sequence: CATADTLNEKLFF. CDR3 in DNA: TGTGCCACCGCGGACACATTAAATGAAAAACTGTTTTTT.

This clone has a handful of counts. J is TRBJ1-2 and V is TRBV19; 7 bases align to TRBD1. Unmatched junction bases numbered 8, after V lost 6 bases and J lost 7 bases. Germline values: CDR1 LNHDA, CDR2 SQIVND (reference sequence). CDR3 length: 13 amino acids. The CDR3: CASSTGAGSGYTF. DNA for the CDR3: TGTGCCAGTAGCACAGGGGCGGGGAGTGGCTACACCTTC.

This clone has just a few counts. The gene calls are TRBV5-1 and TRBJ2-5; 9 bases agree with TRBD1. Looked up from germline, CDR1 is SGHRS and CDR2 is YFSETQ. Trimming at V came to 1 base and at J to 3 bases, leaving 7 bases not matched to a gene. The CDR3 runs 16 residues. DNA for the CDR3: TGCGCCAGCAGCTTGCTGCCGGGACAGGGAAAAGAGACCCAGTACTTC. This codes for CASSLLPGQGKETQYF.

The chain has TRBV6-2 or TRBV6-3 and TRBJ2-1, with D possibly matching TRBD2 (7 bases). Germline V lookup: CDR1 MNHEY, CDR2 SVGEGT. CDR3 size: 17 residues. Trimming removed 2 bases at V and 0 bases at J, with 14 bases between. CDR3 amino acids: CASSYPLGGGSYNEQFF. The CDR3, as DNA: TGTGCCAGCAGTTACCCCTTAGGGGGGGGCTCCTACAATGAGCAGTTCTTC.

This chain links TRBV12-3 or TRBV12-4 with TRBJ1-5; D gene unclear. This CDR3 spans 13 amino acids. The V end lost 5 bases, the J end lost 4 bases, and 9 bases lay between the germline ends. The CDR3 here is CASSGESNQPQHF. The CDR3 coding sequence is TGTGCCAGCAGTGGAGAGTCTAATCAGCCCCAGCATTTT.

The rearrangement joins TRBV29-1 to TRBJ2-1, with 10 bases fitting TRBD1. CDR3 length equals 15 residues. The V gene's germline CDR1 is SQVTM and CDR2 ANQGSEA. Germline trimming cut 7 bases from V and 6 bases from J; bases unmatched to any gene: 12. This chain's CDR3 is CSGLLTGGVSNEQFF. The CDR3 DNA reads as TGCAGCGGTCTCCTGACAGGGGGCGTGAGCAATGAGCAGTTCTTC.

The chain combines TRBV9 with TRBJ2-2; 9 positions match TRBD2. Germline V gene sequence: CDR1 SGDLS, CDR2 YYNGEE. CDR3 length: 20 amino acids. Losses at the gene ends were 0 bases for V and 3 bases for J; bases not matched to a gene: 15. This CDR3 is CASSVVGGGGWTAHTGELFF. The CDR3 nucleotides read TGTGCCAGCAGCGTAGTTGGCGGGGGGGGATGGACAGCCCACACCGGGGAGCTGTTTTTT.

This clone occurred once. This chain joins TRBV7-9 and TRBJ1-4; D possibly corresponds to TRBD1 (5 bases). The CDR3 has 14 residues. The V and J ends lost 0 bases and 7 bases respectively, with 9 bases between them. Germline V gene sequence: CDR1 SEHNR, CDR2 FQNEAQ (reference sequence). The CDR3 loop reads CASSLAGAREKLFF. The DNA of the CDR3 is TGTGCCAGCAGCTTAGCAGGGGCGCGTGAAAAACTGTTTTTT.

This chain joins TRBV18 and TRBJ1-5; D ambiguous. Trimming pared 4 bases from V and 5 bases from J, leaving 9 bases between. The CDR3 has 13 residues. Germline V gives CDR1 KGHSH, CDR2 LQKENI. CDR3: CASSLIEDQPQHF. Written as DNA, the CDR3 is TGTGCCAGCTCACTGATCGAGGATCAGCCCCAGCATTTT.

The chain combines TRBV28 with TRBJ1-6; 11 positions match TRBD1. The J segment lost 9 bases and the V segment lost 6 bases, leaving 7 bases of the junction unmatched. Germline V gene data show CDR1 as MDHEN and CDR2 as SYDVKM. The CDR3 extends over 15 amino acids. CDR3 sequence: CASSLRTGGFSPLHF. DNA for the CDR3: TGTGCCAGCAGCTTACGGACAGGGGGCTTTTCACCCCTCCACTTT. The full variable domain, with the rest looked up from reference TRBV28 and TRBJ1-6, is DVKVTQSSRYLVKRTGEKVFLECVQDMDHENMFWYRQDPGLGLRLIYFSYDVKMKEKGDIPEGYSVSREKKERFSLILESASTNQTSMYLCASSLRTGGFSPLHFGNGTRLTVT.

The chain is built from TRBV19 and TRBJ2-7; TRBD2 is a possible D gene (5 bases). The germline V gene has CDR1 LNHDA and CDR2 SQIVND (reference sequence). Deletions cut 1 base from V and 0 bases from J, with 16 bases between. The CDR3 has 17 amino acids. CDR3 sequence reads: CASSIGGARKSSYEQYF. CDR3 DNA sequence: TGTGCCAGTAGTATAGGGGGAGCCCGGAAGAGCTCCTACGAGCAGTACTTC.

V and J are TRBV7-9 and TRBJ1-2; no firm D call. Trimming removed 1 base from V and 4 bases from J, with 10 bases in between. The CDR3 extends over 14 amino acids. Germline CDR1 SEHNR, CDR2 FQNEAQ (reference sequence). The CDR3 region is CASSLVWAGYGYTF. CDR3 sequence (DNA): TGTGCCAGCAGCTTAGTGTGGGCAGGCTATGGCTACACCTTC.

This chain uses TRBV5-1 with TRBJ2-7; 9 bases are shared with TRBD1. CDR3 length: 14 residues. The V segment lost 4 bases and the J segment 4 bases; nucleotides outside the gene matches: 6. Germline V gives CDR1 SGHRS, CDR2 YFSETQ. The CDR3 region has the DNA TGCGCCAGCAGCAGGGGACAGGGCGGGTACGAGCAGTACTTC. This codes for CASSRGQGGYEQYF.

The rearrangement uses TRBV11-2 and TRBJ1-6, with no clear D. The length of the CDR3 is 14 residues. The V gene's germline CDR1 is SGHAT and CDR2 FQNNGV. Between the trimmed V and J ends, which lost 5 bases and 7 bases, there was a span of 12 bases. The CDR3 spells CASSINPGNSPLHF. The CDR3 nucleotides read TGTGCCAGCAGCATTAACCCGGGGAATTCACCCCTCCACTTT.

V and J are TRBV28 and TRBJ2-1, with 8 bases aligning to TRBD1. The CDR3 runs 17 residues. The V gene's germline CDR1 is MDHEN and CDR2 SYDVKM. With 2 bases clipped from V and 3 bases from J, the junction kept 9 bases outside the gene matches. CDR3 nucleotides: TGTGCCAGCAGTTTACAGAGTCCGGGACAGGTCTACAATGAGCAGTTCTTC. The encoded protein is CASSLQSPGQVYNEQFF.

The CDR3, as DNA: TGTGCCAGCAGCCCCGGGGGGGCACAGGGGTACACTGAAGCTTTCTTT. As protein: CASSPGGAQGYTEAFF. The chain employs TRBV5-5 and TRBJ1-1; 7 bases map to TRBD1. Per the germline V gene, CDR1 is SGHKS and CDR2 is YYEKEE (reference sequence). The length of the CDR3 is 16 residues. Trimming took 4 bases from V and 3 from J; bases not matched to a gene: 12.

The V and J genes are TRBV27 and TRBJ2-5, with 7 bases matching TRBD2. CDR1 and CDR2 from the germline V gene are MNHEY and SMNVEV (reference sequence). The CDR3 totals 12 residues. V gave up 9 bases and J gave up 5 bases; unmatched junction bases: 6. This CDR3 is CASRDYGETQYF. The DNA of the CDR3 is TGTGCCAGTAGGGACTATGGGGAGACCCAGTACTTC.

The V call is TRBV5-1, the J call TRBJ2-5; 8 positions match TRBD1. CDR3 length equals 14 residues. CDR1 SGHRS and CDR2 YFSETQ come from the germline V gene. The junction had 2 bases not matched to a gene; V was cut back by 2 bases and J by 2 bases. CDR3 in DNA: TGCGCCAGCAGCTTCGGACAGGGACAAGAGACCCAGTACTTC. Protein: CASSFGQGQETQYF.

The chain joins TRBV7-2 to TRBJ1-5, with TRBD1 as a possible D gene (5 bases). Germline CDR1 is SGHTA and CDR2 is FQGNSA. V lost 5 bases and J 0 bases, leaving 14 bases between the germline ends. There are 16 residues in the CDR3. The CDR3 DNA follows: TGTGCCAGCAGCCCCGACCTGACAGTTAGCAATCAGCCCCAGCATTTT. This sequence encodes CASSPDLTVSNQPQHF.